This record covers a single TCR beta chain. This CDR3 is 14 amino acids long. V shed 6 bases and J 3 bases; nucleotides not matched to a gene: 8. Germline CDR1 MDHEN, CDR2 SYDVKM. This record belongs to a study of blood T cell repertoires in COVID-19. The study drew participants aged about 18 to 89 years from fewer than 30 US areas. Participant-reported clinical history was the basis for cohort assignment. Symptom resolution, clearance, or two negative PCRs marked donors in Cohort 3 as recovered. Repertoires were generated with immunoSEQ multiplex PCR, while TCRdb's copy carries only in-frame clones and drops some. Of 140,000 to 150,000 clones in the sample, around 80% were seen once.

Sequenced material: PBMCs or T cells enriched from blood (not recorded which). This receptor was obtained from a woman in her forties or fifties who had recovered from COVID-19. The V gene is TRBV28, the J gene TRBJ2-7; 7 nucleotides align to TRBD1. In nucleotides, the CDR3 is TGTGCCAGCAGGGACCAAAGACAGGGCTACGAGCAGTACGTC. Its protein is CASRDQRQGYEQYV.